These 3 T cell receptor beta chains originate from one sample sequenced in a study of blood T cell repertoires in COVID-19. The assay was immunoSEQ multiplex PCR, and TCRdb's table has in-frame clones only and misses some. The data show 200,000 to 300,000 clones, approximately 84% seen once. Sequencing was done on a sample of peripheral blood. The receptors derive from a woman of 80 years or more with acute or convalescent COVID-19.

The chain combines TRBV6-6 with TRBJ1-1; TRBD1 agrees at 7 bases. V was clipped by 6 bases and J by 1 base; unmatched bases: 2. The CDR3 runs 13 residues. Germline V gives CDR1 MNHNY, CDR2 SVGAGI (reference sequence). The CDR3 nucleotides read TGTGCCAGCAGGTGGACAGGGAACACTGAAGCTTTCTTT. It specifies CASRWTGNTEAFF.

The V call is TRBV7-7, the J call TRBJ2-3; D gene ambiguous. This CDR3 is 14 amino acids long. The germline CDR1 and CDR2 sequences are SSHAT and FNYEAQ (reference sequence). Trimming pared 5 bases from V and 4 bases from J, leaving 13 bases between. CDR3 sequence: CASSPLSIADTQYF. CDR3 sequence (DNA): TGTGCCAGCAGCCCTCTTAGTATAGCAGATACGCAGTATTTT.

This clone showed up just once. The gene calls are TRBV5-1 and TRBJ2-1; 7 bases fit TRBD1. Unmatched junction bases numbered 9, after V lost 4 bases and J lost 8 bases. Germline CDR1 reads SGHRS; CDR2 reads YFSETQ. This CDR3 spans 14 amino acids. The CDR3 nucleotides are TGCGCCAGCAGCCCCGAAGACAGGGCCGATGAGCAGTTCTTC. Translating gives CASSPEDRADEQFF.